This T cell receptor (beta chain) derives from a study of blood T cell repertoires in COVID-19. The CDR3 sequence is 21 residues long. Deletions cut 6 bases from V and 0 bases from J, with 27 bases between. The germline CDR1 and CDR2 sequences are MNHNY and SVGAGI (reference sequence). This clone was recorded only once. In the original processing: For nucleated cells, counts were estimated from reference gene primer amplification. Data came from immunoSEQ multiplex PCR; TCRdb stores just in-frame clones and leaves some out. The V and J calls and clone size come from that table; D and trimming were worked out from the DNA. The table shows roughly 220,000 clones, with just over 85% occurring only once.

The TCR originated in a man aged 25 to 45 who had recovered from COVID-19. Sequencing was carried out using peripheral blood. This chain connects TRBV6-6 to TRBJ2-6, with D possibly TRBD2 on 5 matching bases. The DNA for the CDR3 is TGTGCCAGCAGCGGCCATTCGAGGCCCGTTGGAGGCGTCTCTGGGGCCAACGTCCTGACTTTC. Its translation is CASSGHSRPVGGVSGANVLTF.